This T cell receptor (beta chain) is drawn from a study of T cell repertoires in cytomegalovirus infection. V gave up 4 bases and J gave up 1 base; unmatched junction bases: 7. The CDR3 runs to 16 residues. The V gene's germline CDR1 is MDHEN and CDR2 SYDVKM. MiXCR, applied by TCRdb to the reads, yields one record per CDR3 protein. This table has around 300,000 distinct CDR3 sequences, about 26% appearing once. The source of this sequence is a human donor in good health (CMV status not recorded). Some clones in this sample may be carry-over from other donors' samples. The chain recombines TRBV28 with TRBJ2-5, with 9 bases matching TRBD1. The specimen was PBMCs. The CDR3 reads CASSSTHRGLQETQYF. The CDR3 bases are TGTGCCAGCAGTTCGACCCACAGGGGGCTCCAAGAGACCCAGTACTTC.